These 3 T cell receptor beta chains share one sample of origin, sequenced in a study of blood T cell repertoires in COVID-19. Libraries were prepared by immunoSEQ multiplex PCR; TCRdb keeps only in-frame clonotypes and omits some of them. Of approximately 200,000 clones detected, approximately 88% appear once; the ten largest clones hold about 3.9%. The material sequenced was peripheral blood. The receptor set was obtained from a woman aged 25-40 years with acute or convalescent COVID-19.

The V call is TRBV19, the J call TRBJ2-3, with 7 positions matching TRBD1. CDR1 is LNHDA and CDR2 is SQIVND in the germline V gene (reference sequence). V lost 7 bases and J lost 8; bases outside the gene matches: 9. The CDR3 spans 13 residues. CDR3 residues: CASKGAGLRTQYF. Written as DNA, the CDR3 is TGTGCCAGTAAGGGGGCGGGTTTACGTACGCAGTATTTT.

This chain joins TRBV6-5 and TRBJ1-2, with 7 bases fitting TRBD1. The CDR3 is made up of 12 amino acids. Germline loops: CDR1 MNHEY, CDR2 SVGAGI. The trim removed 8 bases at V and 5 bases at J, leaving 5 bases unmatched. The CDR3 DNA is TGTGCCAGCTGGGGACAGCCATATGGCTACACCTTC. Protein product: CASWGQPYGYTF.

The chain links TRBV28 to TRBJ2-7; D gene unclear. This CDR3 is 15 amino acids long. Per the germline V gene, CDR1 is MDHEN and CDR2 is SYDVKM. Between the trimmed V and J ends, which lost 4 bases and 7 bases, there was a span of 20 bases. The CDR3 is CASSSNSLPRHEQYF. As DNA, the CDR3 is TGTGCCAGCAGTTCCAACTCCCTCCCTCGTCATGAGCAGTACTTC.